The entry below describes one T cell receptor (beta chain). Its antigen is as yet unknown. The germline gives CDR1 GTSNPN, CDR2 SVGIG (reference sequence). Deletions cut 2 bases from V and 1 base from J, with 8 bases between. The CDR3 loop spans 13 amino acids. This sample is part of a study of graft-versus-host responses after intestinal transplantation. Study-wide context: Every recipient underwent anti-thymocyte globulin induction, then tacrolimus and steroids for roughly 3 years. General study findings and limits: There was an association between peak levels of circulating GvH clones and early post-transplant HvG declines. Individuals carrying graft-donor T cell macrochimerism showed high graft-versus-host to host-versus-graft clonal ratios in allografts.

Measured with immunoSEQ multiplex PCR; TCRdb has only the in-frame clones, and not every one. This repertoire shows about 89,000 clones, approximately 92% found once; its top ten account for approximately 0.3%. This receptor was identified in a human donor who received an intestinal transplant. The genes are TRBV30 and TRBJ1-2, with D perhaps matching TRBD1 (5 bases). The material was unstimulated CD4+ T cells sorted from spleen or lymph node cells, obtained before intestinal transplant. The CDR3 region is CAWSSGNNYGYTF. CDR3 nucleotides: TGTGCCTGGAGTTCAGGGAATAACTATGGCTACACCTTC.